The source of this TCR beta chain is a study of T cells in tuberculosis. Trimming pared 1 base from V and 1 base from J, leaving 7 bases between. The germline V gene encodes CDR1 SGHVS and CDR2 FQNEAQ. The CDR3 spans 14 residues. Sorting used thawed, overnight-rested PBMC stained with anti-CD3, a viability dye and GMM-loaded CD1B tetramer. CD1B tetramers were loaded with Rhodococcus equi-derived C32 glucose monomycolate. Before cryopreservation, the sorted PBMC lost their CD14-expressing monocytes. No alpha-beta pairing information exists for these sequences. Sequencing used immunoSEQ multiplex PCR; TCRdb keeps in-frame clones, though not all of them. The sample lists some 90,000 clones, approximately 91% occurring once.

V usage is TRBV7-8 and J usage is TRBJ1-1; D is possibly TRBD1 (5 bases). This receptor was taken from an adult woman with latent tuberculosis. The specimen was CD1b-GMM tetramer-negative cells sorted from PBMCs. The CDR3 spells CASSLETANTEAFF. CDR3 coding DNA: TGTGCCAGCAGCTTAGAGACAGCGAACACTGAAGCTTTCTTT.